This T cell receptor (beta chain) was sequenced for a study of blood T cell repertoires in COVID-19 (dated by TCRdb to between 2020 and 2021). At the level of the whole study: Samples from collaborators originated in the United States, Italy and Spain and spanned both the acute and convalescent phases of COVID-19. Where available, HLA class I and class II types were obtained from metadata supplied by the sample provider rather than from assay-based typing. Samples came from the ongoing ImmuneRACE study (first 160 participants) plus 1,254 subjects from 6 global collaborators. The dataset comprised deeply sampled blood TCRbeta repertoires from subjects exposed to, actively infected with, or recovered from COVID-19. A de-identified subject ID, COVID-19 status, age in years and sex were almost always included in the sample metadata. The material from the prospective study consisted of cDNA or gDNA derived from T cells, B-cell-depleted T cells, or PBMCs. The repertoires were made available in a free public database intended to serve as a resource for research on the immune response to SARS-CoV-2.

Participants in the prospective study were aged about 18 to 100 years, lived in about two dozen United States geographic areas, and enrolled through a virtual design. Cohort assignment in the prospective study relied on participant-reported clinical history from a screening survey and a study questionnaire. Recovered participants in ImmuneRACE Cohort 3 were defined as having two consecutive negative NP/OP PCR tests, clearance from a healthcare professional, or resolution of symptoms. In the prospective study, whole blood, serum and a nasopharyngeal or oropharyngeal swab were collected from each participant by mobile phlebotomists. Prospective study participants could optionally give additional blood draws and questionnaires over a roughly two-month period. Before DNA extraction, prospective study blood samples were shipped either frozen or at room temperature. Broader findings and caveats from the paper: The amount of clinical and demographic metadata varied by source and participant and was provided uncurated.

V lost 0 bases and J lost 4 bases; the stretch between them is 10 bases long. CDR1 SGHRS and CDR2 YFSETQ are derived from the germline V gene. The CDR3, from cysteine to phenylalanine, totals 14 residues. The read is trimmed to its CDR3 DNA, 42 bases read in frame from base 1. Concerning this clone: What this receptor recognizes is not known. No base quality values were provided; no much bigger clone lies one nucleotide off.

TCRbeta CDR3 regions were amplified from genomic DNA by means of the immunoSEQ Assay, a bias-controlled multiplex PCR. The paper's processing steps were these. Within the assay, amplification of reference gene primers was used to estimate how many nucleated cells each sample contained. To quantify the absolute abundance of each unique TCRbeta CDR3 rearrangement, sequence reads were collapsed and filtered. For each sample, productive Simpson clonality was calculated by taking the square root of Simpson's diversity index across productive rearrangements. The table comes from immuneACCESS by way of TCRdb, which keeps in-frame sequences with V and J called. Part of the clones is missing from these tables; in studies checked, under half for an unresolved V gene and the rest for unknown reasons. V and J calls and clone size follow that table, whereas D and trimming were derived from the DNA. A total of around 390,000 clones appear in this sample, approximately 87% of them only once. Clones ranked in the top ten supply around 9.3% of the sample.

This receptor was identified in a woman aged 45-60 years who had recovered from COVID-19. Recombination joined TRBV5-1 with TRBJ1-1, with no confident D gene call. The sequenced sample consisted of PBMCs or T cells enriched from blood (not recorded which). The encoded CDR3 is CASSLGTVVTEAFF. At the DNA level, the sequence is TGCGCCAGCAGCTTGGGAACAGTAGTCACTGAAGCTTTCTTT.